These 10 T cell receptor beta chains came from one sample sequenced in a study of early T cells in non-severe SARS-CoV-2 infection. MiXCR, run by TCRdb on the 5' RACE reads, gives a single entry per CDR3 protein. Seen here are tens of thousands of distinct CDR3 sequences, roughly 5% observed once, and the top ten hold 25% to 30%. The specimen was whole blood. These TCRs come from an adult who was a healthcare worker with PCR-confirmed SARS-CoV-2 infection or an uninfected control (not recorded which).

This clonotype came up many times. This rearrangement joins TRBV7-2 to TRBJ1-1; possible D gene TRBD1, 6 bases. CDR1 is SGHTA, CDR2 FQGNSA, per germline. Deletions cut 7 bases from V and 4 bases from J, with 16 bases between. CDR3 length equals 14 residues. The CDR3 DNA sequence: TGTGCCAGCACCACCCGCCAGGGGAGCACTGAAGCTTTCTTT. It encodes CASTTRQGSTEAFF. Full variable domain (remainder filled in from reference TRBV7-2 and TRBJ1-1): GAGVSQSPSNKVTEKGKDVELRCDPISGHTALYWYRQSLGQGLEFLIYFQGNSAPDKSGLPSDRFSAERTGGSVSTLTIQRTQQEDSAVYLCASTTRQGSTEAFFGQGTRLTVV.

CDR3 protein: CASSPMAGFSGANVLTF. In nucleotides, the CDR3 is TGTGCCAGCAGCCCAATGGCCGGTTTTTCTGGGGCCAACGTCCTGACTTTC. The chain uses TRBV5-5 and TRBJ2-6; D gene unclear. V was cut by 4 bases and J by 1 base, with 15 bases left in between. Germline V gives CDR1 SGHKS, CDR2 YYEKEE (reference sequence). The CDR3 runs to 17 residues.

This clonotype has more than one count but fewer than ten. DNA of the CDR3: TGCGCCAGCAGCTTCCCCGGCGAAGATACGCAGTATTTT. Translated, it gives CASSFPGEDTQYF. The V gene is TRBV5-1, the J gene TRBJ2-3; no clear D gene. In germline, CDR1 is SGHRS, CDR2 YFSETQ. The V end was cut by 2 bases, the J end by 5 bases, with 9 bases between. The CDR3 has 13 amino acids.

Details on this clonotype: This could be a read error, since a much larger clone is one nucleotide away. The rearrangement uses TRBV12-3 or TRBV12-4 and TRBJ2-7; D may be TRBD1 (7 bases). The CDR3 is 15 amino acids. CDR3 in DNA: TGTGCCTGCAGTTTCCAGGGGGGCGCCGGGGGCGAGCAGTACTTC. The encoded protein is CACSFQGGAGGEQYF.

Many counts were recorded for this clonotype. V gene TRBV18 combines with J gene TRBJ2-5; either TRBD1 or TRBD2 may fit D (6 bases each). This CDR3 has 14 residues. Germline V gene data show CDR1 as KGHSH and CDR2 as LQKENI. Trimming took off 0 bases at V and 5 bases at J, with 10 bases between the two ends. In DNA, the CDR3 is TGTGCCAGCTCACCACCGGGGGGCTCGGAGACCCAGTACTTC. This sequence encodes CASSPPGGSETQYF.

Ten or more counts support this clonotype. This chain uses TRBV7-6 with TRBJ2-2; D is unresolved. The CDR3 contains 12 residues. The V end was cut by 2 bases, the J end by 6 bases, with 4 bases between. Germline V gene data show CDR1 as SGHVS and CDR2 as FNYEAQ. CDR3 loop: CASSLLPGELFF. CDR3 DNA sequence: TGTGCCAGCAGCTTACTTCCCGGGGAGCTGTTTTTT.

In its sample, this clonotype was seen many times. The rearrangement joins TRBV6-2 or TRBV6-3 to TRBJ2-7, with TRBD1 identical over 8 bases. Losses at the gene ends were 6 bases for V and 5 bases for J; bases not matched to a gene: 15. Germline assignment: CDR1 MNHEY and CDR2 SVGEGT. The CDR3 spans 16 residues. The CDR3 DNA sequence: TGTGCCAGCAGCCGCCCCTATTGGACAGGGTCGGACGAGCAGTACTTC. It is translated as CASSRPYWTGSDEQYF.

DNA of the CDR3: TGTGCCAGCAGCTTACAGGGCCCTACCCGGTATTTT. Translated: CASSLQGPTRYF. This chain uses TRBV3-1 with TRBJ2-3; D possibly corresponds to TRBD1 (6 bases). Per germline, CDR1 LGHDT and CDR2 YNNKEL (reference sequence). CDR3 length: 12 amino acids. V lost 5 bases and J 14 bases, leaving 17 bases between the germline ends.

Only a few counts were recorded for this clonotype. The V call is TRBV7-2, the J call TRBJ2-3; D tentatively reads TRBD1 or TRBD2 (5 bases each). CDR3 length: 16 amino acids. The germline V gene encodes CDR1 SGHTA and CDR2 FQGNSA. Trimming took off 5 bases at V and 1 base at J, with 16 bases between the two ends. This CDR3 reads CASSPRAAGRTDTQYF. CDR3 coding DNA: TGTGCCAGCAGCCCCCGAGCGGCAGGGCGCACAGATACGCAGTATTTT.

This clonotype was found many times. Here the CDR3 reads CASSLRTSGRYNEQFF. CDR3 nucleotides: TGTGCCAGCAGCTTAAGGACTAGCGGGCGTTACAATGAGCAGTTCTTC. The genes are TRBV7-8 and TRBJ2-1; 11 bases map to TRBD2. Germline-derived CDR1 and CDR2 are SGHVS and FQNEAQ. The V and J ends lost 2 bases and 4 bases, in that order; junction bases with no gene match: 4. This CDR3 spans 16 amino acids.